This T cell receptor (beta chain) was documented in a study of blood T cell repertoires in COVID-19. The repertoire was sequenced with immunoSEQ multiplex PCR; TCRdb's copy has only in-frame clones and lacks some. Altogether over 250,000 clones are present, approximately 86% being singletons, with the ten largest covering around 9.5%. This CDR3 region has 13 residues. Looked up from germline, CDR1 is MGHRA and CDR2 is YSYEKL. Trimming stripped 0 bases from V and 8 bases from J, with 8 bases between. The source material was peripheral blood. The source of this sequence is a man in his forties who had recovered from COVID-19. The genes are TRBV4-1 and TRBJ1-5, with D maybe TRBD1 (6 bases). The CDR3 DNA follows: TGCGCCAGCAGCCAAGAGGGGGCTAAGCCCCAGCATTTT. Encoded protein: CASSQEGAKPQHF.